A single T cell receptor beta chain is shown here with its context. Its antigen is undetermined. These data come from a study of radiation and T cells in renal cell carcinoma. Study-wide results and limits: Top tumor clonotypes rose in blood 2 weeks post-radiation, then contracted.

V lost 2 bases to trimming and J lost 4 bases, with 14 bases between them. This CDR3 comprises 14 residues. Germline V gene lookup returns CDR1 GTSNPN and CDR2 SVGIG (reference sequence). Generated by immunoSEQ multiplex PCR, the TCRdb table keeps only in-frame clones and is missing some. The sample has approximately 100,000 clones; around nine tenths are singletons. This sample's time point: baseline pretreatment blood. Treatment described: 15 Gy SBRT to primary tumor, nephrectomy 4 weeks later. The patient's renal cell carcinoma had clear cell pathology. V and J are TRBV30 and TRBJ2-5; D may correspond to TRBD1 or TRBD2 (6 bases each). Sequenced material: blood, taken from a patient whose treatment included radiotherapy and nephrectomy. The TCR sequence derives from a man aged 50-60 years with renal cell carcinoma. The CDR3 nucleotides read TGTGCCTGGAGTTACGGGGGCGGGCGAGAGACCCAGTACTTC. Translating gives CAWSYGGGRETQYF. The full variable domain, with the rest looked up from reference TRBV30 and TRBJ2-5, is SQTIHQWPATLVQPVGSPLSLECTVEGTSNPNLYWYRQAAGRGLQLLFYSVGIGQISSEVPQNLSASRPQDRQFILSSKKLLLSDSGFYLCAWSYGGGRETQYFGPGTRLLVL.